This TCR beta chain came from a study of cytomegalovirus exposure and HLA in healthy donors. Background on the study: Later, an analysis reported that the approximately 120 validation repertoires had used the same platform as the 500 to 800 first-cohort repertoires. Study results and caveats: The classifier reportedly diagnosed cytomegalovirus status with high sensitivity and specificity. In vitro data verified a few CMV-associated chains as specific for CMV antigens.

In regard to this clone: What it binds is not known.

The trim removed 6 bases at V and 3 bases at J, leaving 0 bases unmatched. Germline V gene data show CDR1 as SNHLY and CDR2 as FYNNEI. The CDR3 has 12 amino acids. It was the roughly 130-subject validation cohort, separate from the roughly 700-subject first cohort, to which the donors belonged. Libraries were prepared by immunoSEQ multiplex PCR; TCRdb keeps only in-frame clonotypes and omits some of them. Of 140,000 or so clones listed, approximately 90% are singletons. The rearrangement uses TRBV2 and TRBJ2-7; 9 positions agree with TRBD1. The sequence was collected from a man younger than 35 in good health and CMV-seronegative. The specimen sequenced was PBMCs. In DNA form, the CDR3 reads TGTGCCAGCAGGGACAGGGGCTACGAGCAGTACTTC. This translates into CASRDRGYEQYF.